The 9 T cell receptor beta chains given below trace back to one sample, sequenced in a study of T cell responses to AZD1222 COVID-19 vaccine. Profiled with immunoSEQ multiplex PCR; TCRdb holds only in-frame clones, not every one. The sample carries about 75,000 clones, around 86% recorded once. The sequencing used peripheral blood, collected 28 days after the second AZD1222 dose. All receptors derive from an adult who received the AZD1222 COVID-19 vaccine.

The chain recombines TRBV5-4 with TRBJ1-4; 7 bases fit TRBD1. Per germline, CDR1 SGHNT and CDR2 YYREEE (reference sequence). The CDR3 consists of 15 residues. V shed 2 bases and J 8 bases; nucleotides not matched to a gene: 9. The CDR3 nucleotides read TGTGCCAGCAGCTTAAACAGGGGCGGGGTCGAAAAACTGTTTTTT. Translating it yields CASSLNRGGVEKLFF.

The chain employs TRBV6-4 and TRBJ2-7; 16 nucleotides agree with TRBD2. The J segment lost 2 bases and the V segment lost 7 bases, leaving 5 bases of the junction unmatched. The CDR3 spans 16 residues. In germline, CDR1 is MRHNA, CDR2 SNTAGT. The CDR3 loop is CASTAGTSGGAYEQYF. CDR3 bases: TGTGCCAGCACCGCCGGGACTAGCGGGGGGGCCTACGAGCAGTACTTC.

The chain couples TRBV6-1 to TRBJ1-3; no reliable D call. V was clipped by 2 bases and J by 0 bases, with 14 bases between them. CDR1 and CDR2 (germline): MNHNS, SASEGT. The CDR3 runs to 17 residues. In DNA form, the CDR3 reads TGTGCCAGCAGTGAAATTGGTCCACTAGGCTCTGGAAACACCATATATTTT. It codes for CASSEIGPLGSGNTIYF.

V gene TRBV20-1 combines with J gene TRBJ1-1; no definite D call. The V gene's germline CDR1 is DFQATT and CDR2 SNEGSKA (reference sequence). Trimming took off 5 bases at V and 4 bases at J, with 8 bases between the two ends. The CDR3 loop spans 11 amino acids. Here the CDR3 DNA reads TGCAGTGCTCCGCGGGGCACTGAAGCTTTCTTT. It encodes CSAPRGTEAFF.

The chain links TRBV27 to TRBJ2-1; D gene uncertain. Germline CDR1 and CDR2: MNHEY and SMNVEV (reference sequence). The CDR3 is made up of 14 amino acids. Trimming removed 5 bases at V and 8 bases at J, with 16 bases between. CDR3 protein: CASSTTTVGHEQFF. Here the CDR3 DNA reads TGTGCCAGCAGTACAACGACTGTAGGCCATGAGCAGTTCTTC.

V and J are TRBV5-5 and TRBJ1-2, with 7 nucleotides matching TRBD1. Unmatched junction bases numbered 7, after V lost 1 base and J lost 10 bases. CDR1 and CDR2 (germline): SGHKS, YYEKEE (reference sequence). This CDR3 contains 13 residues. The CDR3 loop reads CASSLTGQQDYTF. The CDR3 region has the DNA TGTGCCAGCAGCTTGACGGGACAGCAGGACTACACCTTC.

The chain links TRBV2 to TRBJ2-1; D is ambiguous. V lost 8 bases and J 4 bases, leaving 6 bases between the germline ends. This CDR3 spans 11 amino acids. CDR1 is SNHLY, CDR2 FYNNEI, per germline. CDR3 protein: CASSPYNEQFF. The CDR3, as DNA: TGTGCCAGCTCACCGTACAATGAGCAGTTCTTC.

V and J are TRBV18 and TRBJ1-6; tentative D call: TRBD1 (6 bases). Germline CDR1 is KGHSH and CDR2 is LQKENI. Trimming took off 1 base at V and 5 bases at J, with 9 bases between the two ends. The CDR3 covers 15 residues. The CDR3 reads CASSPLAGDNSPLHF. The CDR3 coding sequence is TGTGCCAGCTCACCACTCGCAGGGGATAATTCACCCCTCCACTTT.

The chain has TRBV2 and TRBJ1-1; a weak D match, TRBD1 (5 bases). With 2 bases removed from V and 5 bases from J, the gap between germline ends came to 18 bases. The CDR3 extends over 16 amino acids. From germline, CDR1 is SNHLY and CDR2 FYNNEI. CDR3 bases: TGTGCCAGCAGTGAACCGTGGGGACCGGCCCAAACTGAAGCTTTCTTT. It yields the protein CASSEPWGPAQTEAFF.